Listed below are T cell receptor beta chains from one sample, sequenced in a study of T cells in Graves' hyperthyroidism and ophthalmopathy. From the multiplex PCR reads, TCRdb called clonotypes with MiXCR, one entry per CDR3 protein. The sample yields approximately 370,000 distinct CDR3 sequences, approximately 18% seen once. The sample comprised blood. The receptors here all came from a woman in her twenties or thirties with Graves' hyperthyroidism that later progressed to Graves' ophthalmopathy. Each CDR3 is given with its conserved first and last residue. The D gene is left open where the match is weak.

length | V | D | CDR3
15 | TRBV27 | . | CASSPQGRENNEQFF
15 | TRBV6-1 | . | CASSEAGGAFSEQYF
14 | TRBV6-5 | . | CASSYGGTPGELFF
15 | TRBV5-6 | . | CVSSGRVIGEETQYF
15 | TRBV5-1 | TRBD2 | CASSPGSGNPGELFF
15 | TRBV7-9 | . | CASSSSQEVNTEAFF
16 | TRBV24-1 | . | CATSDSNQGSNQPQHF
14 | TRBV11-2 | . | CASSLAGGTYEQYF
15 | TRBV7-8 | . | CASSLGVPGTYGYTF
17 | TRBV20-1 | . | CSARPIDRGNRNQPQHF
14 | TRBV19 | . | CASSINRPNTEAFF
11 | TRBV30 | . | CAWSHGREAFF
15 | TRBV19 | TRBD2 | CASSRTSGRGDEQFF
15 | TRBV7-9 | . | CASSPPGRLYNEQFF
13 | TRBV11-2 | TRBD2 | CASSFGTRNEQFF
14 | TRBV12-3/TRBV12-4 | . | CASHSGYPYNEQFF
13 | TRBV28 | . | CASSLSGSNEQFF
13 | TRBV2 | TRBD2 | CASVLAERGEQFF
15 | TRBV20-1 | TRBD2 | CSARLRTSVPETQYF
18 | TRBV2 | TRBD2 | CASSDTTGTSDDTDTQYF
11 | TRBV10-3 | . | CAISEAGEQSF
12 | TRBV29-1 | . | CSVVLGGGELFF
13 | TRBV7-2 | . | CASSPQRNQPQHF
17 | TRBV7-9 | TRBD1 | CASSLTGTGAYMYEQYF
17 | TRBV20-1 | TRBD1 | CSASQGQLTNSNQPQHF
16 | TRBV6-1 | TRBD2 | CASFPSGRAGVGELFF
19 | TRBV5-1 | TRBD2 | CASSFLAGDVLGSYNEQFF
15 | TRBV7-2 | TRBD2 | CASSLVRGGIDTQYF
16 | TRBV10-1 | . | CASSESRRLGGETQYF
14 | TRBV6-5 | . | CASSYAGGTETQYF
16 | TRBV4-1 | TRBD1 | CASSPGQGTLSTEAFF
15 | TRBV19 | . | CASSSRQPGTGELFF
16 | TRBV12-3/TRBV12-4 | TRBD2 | CASSPRAGSSYNEQFF
14 | TRBV19 | . | CASSRGASNQPQHF
16 | TRBV7-8 | TRBD1 | CASSLVARTGRYEQYF
14 | TRBV6-5 | . | CASSYSQGIGEQYF
15 | TRBV6-2/TRBV6-3 | TRBD1 | CATETTEQGEDGYTF
16 | TRBV28 | TRBD2 | CASSLSSGRRWETQYF
13 | TRBV30 | . | CAWSVTVNTEAFF
14 | TRBV14 | . | CASSEDSVQETQYF